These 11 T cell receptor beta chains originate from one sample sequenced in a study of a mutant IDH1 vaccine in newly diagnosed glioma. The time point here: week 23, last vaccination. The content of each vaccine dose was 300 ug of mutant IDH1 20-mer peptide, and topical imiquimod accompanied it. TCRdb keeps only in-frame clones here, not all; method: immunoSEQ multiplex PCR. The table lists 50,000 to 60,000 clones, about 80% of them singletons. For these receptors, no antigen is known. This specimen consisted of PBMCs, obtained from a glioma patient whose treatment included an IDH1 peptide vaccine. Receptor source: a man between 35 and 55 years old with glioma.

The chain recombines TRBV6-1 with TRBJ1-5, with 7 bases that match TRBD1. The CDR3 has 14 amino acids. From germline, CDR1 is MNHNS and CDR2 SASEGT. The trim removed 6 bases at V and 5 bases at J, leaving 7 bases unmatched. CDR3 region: CASRTGQDDQPQHF. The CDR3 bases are TGTGCCAGCAGAACCGGACAGGATGATCAGCCCCAGCATTTT.

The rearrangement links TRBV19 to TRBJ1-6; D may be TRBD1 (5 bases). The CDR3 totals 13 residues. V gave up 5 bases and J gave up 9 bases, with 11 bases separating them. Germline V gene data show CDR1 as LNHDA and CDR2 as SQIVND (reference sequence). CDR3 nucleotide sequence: TGTGCCAGTAGTGCAGGGACGGGTTCACCCCTCCACTTT. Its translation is CASSAGTGSPLHF.

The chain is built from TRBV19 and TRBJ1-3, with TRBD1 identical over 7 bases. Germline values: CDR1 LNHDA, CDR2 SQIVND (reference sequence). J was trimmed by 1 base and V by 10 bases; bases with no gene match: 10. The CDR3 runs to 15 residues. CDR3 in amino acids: CATNRARGSGNTIYF. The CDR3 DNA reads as TGTGCCACAAACAGGGCCAGGGGGTCTGGAAACACCATATATTTT.

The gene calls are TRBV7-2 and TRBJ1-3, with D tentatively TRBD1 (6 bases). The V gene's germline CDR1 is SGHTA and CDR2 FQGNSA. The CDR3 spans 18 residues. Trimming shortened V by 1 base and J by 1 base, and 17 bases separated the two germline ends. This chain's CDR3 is CASSLEDRTAWSGNTIYF. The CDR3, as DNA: TGTGCCAGCAGCTTAGAGGACAGAACAGCTTGGTCTGGAAACACCATATATTTT.

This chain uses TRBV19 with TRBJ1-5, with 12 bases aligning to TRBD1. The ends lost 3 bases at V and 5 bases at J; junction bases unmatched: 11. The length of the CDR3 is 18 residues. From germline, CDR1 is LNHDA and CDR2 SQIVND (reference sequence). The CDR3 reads CASSILGTGGLSYQPQHF. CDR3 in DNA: TGTGCCAGTAGTATTCTTGGGACAGGGGGCCTCTCCTATCAGCCCCAGCATTTT.

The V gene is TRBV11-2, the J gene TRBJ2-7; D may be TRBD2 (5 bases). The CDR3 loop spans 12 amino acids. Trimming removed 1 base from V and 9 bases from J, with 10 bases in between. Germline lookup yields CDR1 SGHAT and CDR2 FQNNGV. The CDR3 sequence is CASSLAGVGQYF. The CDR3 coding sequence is TGTGCCAGCAGCTTAGCCGGGGTGGGGCAGTACTTC.

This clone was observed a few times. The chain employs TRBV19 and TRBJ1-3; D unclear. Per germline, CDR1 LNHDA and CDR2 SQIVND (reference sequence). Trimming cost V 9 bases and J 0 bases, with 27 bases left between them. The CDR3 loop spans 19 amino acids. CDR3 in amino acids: CASASRRVAQYYSGNTIYF. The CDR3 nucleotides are TGTGCCAGCGCCTCCCGGCGGGTAGCCCAATACTACTCTGGAAACACCATATATTTT.

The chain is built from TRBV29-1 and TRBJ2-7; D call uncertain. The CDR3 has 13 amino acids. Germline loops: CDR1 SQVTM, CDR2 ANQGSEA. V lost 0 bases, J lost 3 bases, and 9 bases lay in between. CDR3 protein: CSVEDPTDYEQYF. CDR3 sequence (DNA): TGCAGCGTTGAAGATCCTACAGACTACGAGCAGTACTTC.

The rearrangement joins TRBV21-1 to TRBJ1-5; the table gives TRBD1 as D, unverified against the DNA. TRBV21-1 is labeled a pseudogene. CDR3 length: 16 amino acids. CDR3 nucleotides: TGTGCCATCACAGGGTCGCGACCCTGGGCACATCAGCCCCAGCATTTT. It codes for CAITGSRPWAHQPQHF.

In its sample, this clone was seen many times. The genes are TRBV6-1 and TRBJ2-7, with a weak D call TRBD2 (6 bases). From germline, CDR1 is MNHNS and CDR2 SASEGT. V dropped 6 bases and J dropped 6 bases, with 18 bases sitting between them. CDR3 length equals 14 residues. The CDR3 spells CASSPTGEAGEQYF. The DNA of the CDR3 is TGTGCCAGCAGCCCCACTGGGGAGGCGGGCGAGCAGTACTTC.

The chain's CDR3 is CASSQGSGPLREQYF. CDR3 nucleotides: TGTGCCAGCAGCCAAGGGTCAGGGCCCCTCCGCGAGCAGTACTTC. The V gene is TRBV4-2, the J gene TRBJ2-7; D is possibly TRBD1 (5 bases). Per germline, CDR1 LGHNA and CDR2 YNFKEQ. Trimming cost V 1 base and J 6 bases, with 16 bases left between them. This CDR3 is 15 amino acids long.